What follows describes a single TCR beta chain. What it recognizes is unknown. The CDR3 is 14 amino acids. The germline V gene encodes CDR1 SGDLS and CDR2 YYNGEE. The germline V and J ends were trimmed by 0 bases and 1 base, with 7 bases remaining between them. Unexposed donor CD4+ T cells date from about 2011-2018, before the COVID-19 pandemic. The cells were cultured for less than twelve days before CD4+ T cells were isolated. The data belong to a study of CD4 T cells in relation to SARS-CoV-2 and coronaviruses. Sequencing was performed with immunoSEQ multiplex PCR; in TCRdb, only in-frame clones are kept and a portion is missing. The sample yields 20,000 to 25,000 clones, roughly 80% seen once.

This sequence was found in a human donor in good health. V usage is TRBV9 and J usage is TRBJ1-1, with D unclear. Sequenced sample: CD4+ T cells from PBMCs, cultured in vitro. The CDR3 reads CASSVAGSNTEAFF. The CDR3 DNA follows: TGTGCCAGCAGCGTAGCAGGCTCGAACACTGAAGCTTTCTTT.